The sequence of this TCR beta chain was determined in a study of T cells in Graves' hyperthyroidism and ophthalmopathy. TCR beta CDR3 regions were amplified from RNA. The primer set for the first-round RT-PCR of the TCR CDR3 was HTBI. TCRdb recomputed calls from the multiplex PCR reads with MiXCR, one row per CDR3 protein. The sample yields about 360,000 distinct CDR3 sequences, approximately 13% seen once. This clonotype appeared many times. Its antigen is as yet unknown. The CDR3 spans 17 residues. J gave up 4 bases and V 4 bases, and 11 bases lay outside the gene matches. CDR1 MDHEN and CDR2 SYDVKM come from the germline V gene. The study's findings and limits: Blood shared most expanded thyroid clonotypes above 0.001. Ophthalmopathy prediction by the model preceded onset by a median about 6 months.

Hyperthyroidism, newly diagnosed and lasting under 2 months, affected patients aged 18 to 65. PBMCs were derived from under 13 ml fresh peripheral blood. This receptor was obtained from a woman aged 18 to 35 with Graves' hyperthyroidism. The J gene is TRBJ1-2, the V gene TRBV28; 11 bases match TRBD1. The sample taken for sequencing was blood. DNA of the CDR3: TGTGCCAGCAGTTCACCCGGGACAGGGGGATCGGCCTATGGCTACACCTTC. Its protein product is CASSSPGTGGSAYGYTF.